A single sample is the source of the 9 T cell receptor beta chains below, sequenced in a study of identical twins (dated by TCRdb to between 2015 and 2016). The method behind the library was 5' RACE. For sequencing, an Illumina HiSeq 2000 was employed. The public sequencing data were trimmed at Q25 with fastp and processed into clonotypes with MiXCR by TCRdb, which kept only in-frame beta chains. Each CDR3 protein gets just one entry, which takes the most common genes and DNA from the rows behind it. The sample profile shows 1.5 million to 2 million distinct CDR3 sequences; about 31% of them were found once. Of the sample, approximately 0.29% falls within the top ten clones. The sequenced material came from cord blood. The receptors shown here come from a newborn girl in good health.

This sequence joins TRBV7-2 and TRBJ1-2; TRBD1 matches 10 bases. Germline assignment: CDR1 SGHTA and CDR2 FQGNSA. This CDR3 region has 17 residues. Trimming cost V 3 bases and J 1 base; bases outside gene matches: 8. The CDR3 region has the DNA TGTGCCAGCAGCTTCGTCGGGACAGGGGACAATAACTATGGCTACACCTTC. Protein: CASSFVGTGDNNYGYTF.

V and J are TRBV20-1 and TRBJ2-1; 10 bases fit TRBD1. The trim removed 3 bases at V and 7 bases at J, leaving 9 bases unmatched. Germline lookup yields CDR1 DFQATT and CDR2 SNEGSKA (reference sequence). The CDR3 runs to 15 residues. The CDR3 loop is CSARTRDRGGNEQFF. In DNA form, the CDR3 reads TGCAGTGCTAGGACCCGGGACAGGGGAGGGAATGAGCAGTTCTTC.

This clonotype was observed once. This chain links TRBV27 with TRBJ2-7, with D uncertain. The CDR3 sequence is 15 residues long. Germline V lookup: CDR1 MNHEY, CDR2 SMNVEV (reference sequence). Trimming pared 1 base from V and 7 bases from J, leaving 17 bases between. The CDR3 nucleotides are TGTGCCAGCAGTTTATTTACTAACTCCTACAATGAGCAGTACTTC. This gives the protein CASSLFTNSYNEQYF.

This clonotype was seen a handful of times. CDR3 DNA: TGTGCCAGCAGTGAAGCAGGGAAAGGCTACACCTTC. Residues: CASSEAGKGYTF. The chain recombines TRBV6-1 with TRBJ1-2; no reliable D call. The germline V gene encodes CDR1 MNHNS and CDR2 SASEGT. This CDR3 spans 12 amino acids. Trimming removed 0 bases from V and 8 bases from J, with 7 bases in between.

This clonotype has more than one count but fewer than ten. The chain uses TRBV27 and TRBJ2-7; 9 bases align to TRBD1. Germline V gene sequence: CDR1 MNHEY, CDR2 SMNVEV (reference sequence). This CDR3 has 14 residues. The ends lost 11 bases at V and 5 bases at J; junction bases unmatched: 13. The CDR3: CASVTTGGFHEQYF. Here the CDR3 DNA reads TGTGCCTCTGTGACAACAGGGGGCTTCCACGAGCAGTACTTC.

This clonotype showed up just a few times. The chain recombines TRBV20-1 with TRBJ1-2; D is perhaps TRBD1 (5 bases). Trimming took 0 bases from V and 6 from J, leaving 14 bases between them. CDR1 and CDR2 from the germline V gene are DFQATT and SNEGSKA (reference sequence). The CDR3 spans 14 residues. The CDR3 loop reads CSARDSRQTHGYTF. Here the CDR3 DNA reads TGCAGTGCTAGAGATTCCCGACAGACCCATGGCTACACCTTC.

This chain connects TRBV7-2 to TRBJ2-5; 11 nucleotides line up with TRBD2. The CDR3 contains 19 residues. Trimming cost V 5 bases and J 2 bases; bases outside gene matches: 16. Per the germline V gene, CDR1 is SGHTA and CDR2 is FQGNSA. The CDR3 DNA reads TGTGCCAGCAGCCCCATCCCTGGTCGTCTAGCGGGGGGTCAAGAGACCCAGTACTTC. Translation gives CASSPIPGRLAGGQETQYF.

In this sample, this clonotype turned up a few times. J is TRBJ1-1 and V is TRBV21-1. TRBV21-1 is classified as a pseudogene. The CDR3 sequence is 13 residues long. Here the CDR3 DNA reads TGTGCCAGCAGCAAAGATGGGGACACTGAAGCTTTCTTT. Amino acid sequence: CASSKDGDTEAFF.

The chain links TRBV20-1 to TRBJ2-1; 11 nucleotides match TRBD1. V dropped 2 bases and J dropped 3; count of bases not matched to a gene: 6. The CDR3 contains 16 residues. The germline gives CDR1 DFQATT, CDR2 SNEGSKA (reference sequence). The CDR3 reads CSARSRTGGSYNEQFF. The CDR3 DNA sequence: TGCAGTGCTAGATCACGGACAGGGGGCAGCTACAATGAGCAGTTCTTC.